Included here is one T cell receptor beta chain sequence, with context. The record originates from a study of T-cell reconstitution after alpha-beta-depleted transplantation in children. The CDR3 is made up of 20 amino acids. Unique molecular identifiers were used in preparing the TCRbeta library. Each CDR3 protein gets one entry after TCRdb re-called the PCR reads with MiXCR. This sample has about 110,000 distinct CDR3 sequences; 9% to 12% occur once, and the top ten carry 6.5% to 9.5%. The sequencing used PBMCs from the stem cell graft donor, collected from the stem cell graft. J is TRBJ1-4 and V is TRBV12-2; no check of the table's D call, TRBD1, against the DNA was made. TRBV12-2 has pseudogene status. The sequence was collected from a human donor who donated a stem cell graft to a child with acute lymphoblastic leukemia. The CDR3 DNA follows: TGTGCAAGTCGCAACCACCGGGACAGAACCAAACCGGCGCATAATGAAAAACTGTTTTTT. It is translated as CASRNHRDRTKPAHNEKLFF.